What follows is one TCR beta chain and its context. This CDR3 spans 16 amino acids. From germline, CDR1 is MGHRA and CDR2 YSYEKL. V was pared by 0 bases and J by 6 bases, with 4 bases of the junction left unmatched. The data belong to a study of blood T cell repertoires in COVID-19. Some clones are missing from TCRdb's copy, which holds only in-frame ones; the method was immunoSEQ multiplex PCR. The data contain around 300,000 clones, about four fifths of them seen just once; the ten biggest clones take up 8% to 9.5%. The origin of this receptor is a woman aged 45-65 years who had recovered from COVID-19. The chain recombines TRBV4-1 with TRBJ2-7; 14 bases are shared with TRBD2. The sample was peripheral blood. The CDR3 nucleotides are TGCGCCAGCAGCCAAGAAGGGACTAGCGGGGGAGGCGAGCAGTACTTC. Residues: CASSQEGTSGGGEQYF.